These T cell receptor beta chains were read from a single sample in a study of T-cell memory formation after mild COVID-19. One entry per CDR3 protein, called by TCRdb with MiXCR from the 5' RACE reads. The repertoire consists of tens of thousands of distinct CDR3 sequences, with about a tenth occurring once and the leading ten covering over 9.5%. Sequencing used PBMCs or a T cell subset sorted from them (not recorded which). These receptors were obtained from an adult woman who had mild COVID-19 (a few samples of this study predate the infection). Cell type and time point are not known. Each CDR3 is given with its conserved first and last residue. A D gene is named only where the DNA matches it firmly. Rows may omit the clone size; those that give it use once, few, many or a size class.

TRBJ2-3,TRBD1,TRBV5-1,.,TGCGCCAGCAGCCGAGACAGGGACAGCACAGATACGCAGTATTTT,CASSRDRDSTDTQYF
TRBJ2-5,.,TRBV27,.,TGTGCCAGCAGTCCGGGGGACCGCCTAGAGACCCAGTACTTC,CASSPGDRLETQYF
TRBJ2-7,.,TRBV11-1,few,TGTGCCAGCAGCCCAGCCAGGACACCTTACGAGCAGTACTTC,CASSPARTPYEQYF
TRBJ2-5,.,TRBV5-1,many,TGCGCCAGCAGCCCGGGGGCGATGGGGGAGACCCAGTACTTC,CASSPGAMGETQYF
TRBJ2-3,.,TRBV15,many,TGTGCCACCAGCAGAGACTACACAGATACGCAGTATTTT,CATSRDYTDTQYF
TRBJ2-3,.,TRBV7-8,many,TGTGCCAGCAGCCCGCGACTGGGGGCAGCAGGGAGCACAGATACGCAGTATTTT,CASSPRLGAAGSTDTQYF
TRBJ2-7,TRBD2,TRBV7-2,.,TGTGCCAGCAGCCCTCAGCGGGAGTCCTACGAGCAGTACTTC,CASSPQRESYEQYF
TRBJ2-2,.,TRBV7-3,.,TGTGCCAGCAGGCCCGACAGAAACACCGGGGAGCTGTTTTTT,CASRPDRNTGELFF
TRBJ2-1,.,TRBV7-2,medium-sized,TGTGCCAGCAGAGATATCGGGACATTCGGCGATGAGCAGTTCTTC,CASRDIGTFGDEQFF
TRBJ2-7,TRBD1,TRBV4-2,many,TGTGCCAGCAGCCAAGACGGGACAGGGGCTAAACACTACGAGCAGTACTTC,CASSQDGTGAKHYEQYF
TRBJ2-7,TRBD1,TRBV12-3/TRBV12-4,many,TGTGCCAGCAGTCTCACAGGGGAAGGCGAGCAGTACTTC,CASSLTGEGEQYF
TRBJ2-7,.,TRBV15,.,TGTGCCACCAGCCTGAACCGGGTGACCTACGAGCAGTACTTC,CATSLNRVTYEQYF
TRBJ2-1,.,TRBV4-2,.,TGTGCCAGCAGCCAAGACTGGAGCGCCGGGGGCTACAATGAGCAGTTCTTC,CASSQDWSAGGYNEQFF
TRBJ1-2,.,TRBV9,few,TGTGCCAGCAGCAAGACAGCCCCAATGGCGTATGGCTACACCTTC,CASSKTAPMAYGYTF
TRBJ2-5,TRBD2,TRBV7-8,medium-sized,TGTGCCAGCAGCTCTAGCGGGAGGGCCAGAGAGACCCAGTACTTC,CASSSSGRARETQYF
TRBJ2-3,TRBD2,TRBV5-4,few,TGTGCCAGCAGCTGGACTAGCGGGGGGGCAGATACGCAGTATTTT,CASSWTSGGADTQYF
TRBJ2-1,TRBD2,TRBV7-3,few,TGTGCCAGCAGCCTCGGCGGGAGCGACAATGAGCAGTTCTTC,CASSLGGSDNEQFF
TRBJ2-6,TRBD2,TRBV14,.,TGTGCCAGCAGCGTCAGCCCTCTAGCGGGGGGAAGAACAATCTCTGGGGCCAACGTCCTGACTTTC,CASSVSPLAGGRTISGANVLTF
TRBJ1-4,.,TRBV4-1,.,TGCGCCAGCAGCCCGACCCCGGGAAGCAATGAAAAACTGTTTTTT,CASSPTPGSNEKLFF
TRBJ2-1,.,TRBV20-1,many,TGCAGTGCTAGAGATCGGCCCGGGGGCCCTAAGTGGGAGACAAATGAGCAGTTCTTC,CSARDRPGGPKWETNEQFF
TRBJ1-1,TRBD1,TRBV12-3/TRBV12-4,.,TGTGCCAGCATTGAGCGGGGACAGGGAAGCACTGAAGCTTTATTT,CASIERGQGSTEALF
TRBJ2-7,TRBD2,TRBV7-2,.,TGTGCCAGCAGCTCGAGACTAGCGGGAGCTCGGGAGCAGTACTTC,CASSSRLAGAREQYF
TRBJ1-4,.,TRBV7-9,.,TGTGCCAGCAGCTTAGAGAGGACCCCTAATGAAAAACTGTTTTTT,CASSLERTPNEKLFF
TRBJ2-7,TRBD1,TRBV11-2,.,TGTGCCAGCAGGCGTCCCGGGACAGACCCCTACGAGCAGTACTTC,CASRRPGTDPYEQYF
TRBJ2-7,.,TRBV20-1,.,TGCAGTGCTACCCAACCAGGGCTTTTCTCCTACGAGCAGTACTTC,CSATQPGLFSYEQYF
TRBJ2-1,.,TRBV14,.,TGTGCCAGCAGCCAGGACTTCTCCTCCTACAATGAGCAGTTCTTC,CASSQDFSSYNEQFF
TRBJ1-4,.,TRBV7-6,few,TGTGCCAGCAGCTTAGGGGTGAGCGAAAAACTGTTTTTT,CASSLGVSEKLFF
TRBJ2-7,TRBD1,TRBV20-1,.,TGCAGGACCCCTGGACAGGTAGCAGACGAGCAGTACTTC,CRTPGQVADEQYF
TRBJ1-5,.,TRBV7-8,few,TGTGCCAGCAGCTCGGCCCGGGCTCAGCCCCAGCATTTT,CASSSARAQPQHF
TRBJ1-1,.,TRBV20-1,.,TGCAGTGCCCTACAGCTGAACACTGAAGCTTTCTTT,CSALQLNTEAFF
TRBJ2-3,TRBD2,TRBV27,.,TGTGCCAGCAGTTACGAGGGAGGGTTAGGCACAGATACGCAGTATTTT,CASSYEGGLGTDTQYF
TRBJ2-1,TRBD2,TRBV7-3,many,TGTGCCAGCAGCTCGACTAGCGACTCCTACAATGAGCAGTTCTTC,CASSSTSDSYNEQFF
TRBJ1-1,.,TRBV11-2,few,TGTGCCAGCAGCCGAATCAGGAACACTGAAGCTTTCTTT,CASSRIRNTEAFF
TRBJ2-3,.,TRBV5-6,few,TGTGCCAGCAGCCTAAACAGGGTAGCGGATACGCAGTATTTT,CASSLNRVADTQYF
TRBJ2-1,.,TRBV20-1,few,TGCAGTGCTAGAGATTGGGCTAGCGTCAATGAGCAGTTCTTC,CSARDWASVNEQFF
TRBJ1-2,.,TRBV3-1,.,TGTGCCAGCAGCCGCCTTAATCAGGGAAATGGCTACACCTTC,CASSRLNQGNGYTF
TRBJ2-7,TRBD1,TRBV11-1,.,TGTGCCAGCAGCAAAGACAGGGGACTCACCTACGAGCAGTACTTC,CASSKDRGLTYEQYF
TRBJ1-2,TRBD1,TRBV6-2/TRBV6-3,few,TGTGCCAGCAGTCACGGACAGGGTCCTTTGAGAGGCTACACCTTC,CASSHGQGPLRGYTF
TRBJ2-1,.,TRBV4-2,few,TGTGCCAGCAGCCAAGACCTCTGGGATGAGCAGTTCTTC,CASSQDLWDEQFF
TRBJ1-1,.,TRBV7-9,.,TGTGCCAGCAGCTTAGTCCGGACGGGTAACACTGAAGCTTTCTTT,CASSLVRTGNTEAFF
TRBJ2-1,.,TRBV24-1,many,TGTGCCACCAGTGACCAAAAGATTACGACGGGATCTTTATTCTACAATGAGCAGTTCTTC,CATSDQKITTGSLFYNEQFF
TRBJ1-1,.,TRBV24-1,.,TGTGCCACCAGTGTCCAGCTCTTTACAGGGAGAGGGAACACTGAAGCTTTCTTT,CATSVQLFTGRGNTEAFF
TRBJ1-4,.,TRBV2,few,TGTGCCAGCAGTCCAGGGTGGGCTAATGAAAAACTGTTTTTT,CASSPGWANEKLFF
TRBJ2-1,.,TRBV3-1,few,TGTGCCAGCAGCATCGGGGTGGTGGGGCAGTTCTTC,CASSIGVVGQFF
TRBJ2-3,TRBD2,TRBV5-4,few,TGTGCCAGCAGCTTAAGCGGGGGGGGCACAGATACGCAGTATTTT,CASSLSGGGTDTQYF
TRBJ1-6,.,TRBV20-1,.,TGCAGTGCTAGACCAGGGAACTCACCCCTCCACTTT,CSARPGNSPLHF
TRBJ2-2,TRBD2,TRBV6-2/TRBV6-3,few,TGTGCCAGCAGTTACTCACGGACTAGCGTAAACACCGGGGAGCTGTTTTTT,CASSYSRTSVNTGELFF
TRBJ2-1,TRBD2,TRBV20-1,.,TGCAGTGCCCCCTGGGAACGCCGACTAGCGGGAGTAAATGAGCAGTTCTTC,CSAPWERRLAGVNEQFF
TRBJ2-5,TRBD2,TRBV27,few,TGTGCCAGCAGTTCGGCGGGAGCTAGCCAAGAGACCCAGTACTTC,CASSSAGASQETQYF
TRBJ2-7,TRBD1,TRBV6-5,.,TGTGCCAGCAGGCCGTACGGGACAGATTTCTACGAGCAGTACTTC,CASRPYGTDFYEQYF
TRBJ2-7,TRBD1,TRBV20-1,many,TGCAGTGCTCTACAGGGGAGAGGCGAGCAGTACTTC,CSALQGRGEQYF
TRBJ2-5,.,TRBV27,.,TGTGCCAGCAGCCAGGGGGCGGGAGAGGGGTGGGAGACCCAGTACTTC,CASSQGAGEGWETQYF
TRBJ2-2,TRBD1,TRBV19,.,TGTGCCAGTAGTTCCGATTGGACAGGGCGGACCGGGGAGCTGTTTTTT,CASSSDWTGRTGELFF
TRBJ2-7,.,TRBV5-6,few,TGTGCCAGCAGCTTGGGCTGGTCCTGGGAACTTATGAGCGAGCAGTACTTC,CASSLGWSWELMSEQYF